Presented here are 32 T cell receptor beta chains from one specimen sequenced in a study of vaccination and CD4 T cells after COVID-19. The antigens of these receptors remain unknown. Cultured CD4+ T cell DNA was sequenced using the Oncomine TCR Beta short-read assay. Each CDR3 protein gets one entry after TCRdb re-called the PCR reads with MiXCR. Of some 20,000 distinct CDR3 sequences detected, roughly a quarter appear once; the ten largest clones hold roughly a tenth. Sample treatment: 10-day PBMC culture with coronavirus spike peptide pools or control peptides (ViraFEST assay). Sequenced: cultured CD4+ T cells from blood. All receptors come from a human donor with COVID-19.

The rearrangement joins TRBV28 to TRBJ2-5; tentative D call: TRBD1 (5 bases). Germline loops: CDR1 MDHEN, CDR2 SYDVKM. Trimming cost V 2 bases and J 5 bases, with 12 bases left between them. The CDR3 contains 14 residues. CDR3 sequence reads: CASSLIRAGETQYF. The CDR3 DNA is TGTGCCAGCAGTTTAATAAGGGCAGGGGAGACCCAGTACTTC.

The J gene is TRBJ1-2, the V gene TRBV6-1, with 7 nucleotides matching TRBD1. V gave up 5 bases and J gave up 6 bases; unmatched junction bases: 9. Germline values: CDR1 MNHNS, CDR2 SASEGT. The CDR3 sequence is 14 residues long. CDR3 protein: CASSPPTGSDGYTF. The CDR3, as DNA: TGTGCCAGCAGTCCGCCGACAGGGTCGGATGGCTACACCTTC.

The V gene is TRBV6-1, the J gene TRBJ2-3, with unresolved D. The germline gives CDR1 MNHNS, CDR2 SASEGT. The germline V and J ends were trimmed by 1 base and 4 bases, with 9 bases remaining between them. CDR3 length equals 14 residues. For the CDR3, the DNA is TGTGCCAGCAGTGAAGGAAGGGTTCCAGATACGCAGTATTTT. Translated: CASSEGRVPDTQYF.

CDR3 residues: CASSLFANTEAFF. The CDR3 DNA reads as TGTGCCAGCAGTTTGTTCGCGAACACTGAAGCTTTCTTT. The chain is built from TRBV12-3 or TRBV12-4 and TRBJ1-1; D is uncertain. The V and J ends lost 3 bases and 1 base respectively, with 6 bases between them. The CDR3 length is 13 residues.

A single count supports this clonotype. The genes are TRBV6-1 and TRBJ1-5; no reliable D call. The CDR3 totals 13 residues. Trimming stripped 8 bases from V and 3 bases from J, with 11 bases between. The germline gives CDR1 MNHNS, CDR2 SASEGT. The CDR3 DNA sequence: TGTGCCAGCGGAGGCGGCATCAATCAGCCCCAGCATTTT. Its translation: CASGGGINQPQHF.

In this sample, this clonotype turned up once. The J gene is TRBJ2-7, the V gene TRBV7-2, with D unresolved. This CDR3 has 12 residues. Germline CDR1 SGHTA, CDR2 FQGNSA. V gave up 3 bases and J gave up 5 bases, with 8 bases separating them. In DNA, the CDR3 is TGTGCCAGCAGCTTCCCCAGCAACGAGCAGTACTTC. Translating gives CASSFPSNEQYF.

The chain employs TRBV6-1 and TRBJ1-2; a weak D match, TRBD1 (6 bases). The CDR3 sequence is 14 residues long. Germline lookup yields CDR1 MNHNS and CDR2 SASEGT. The V end was cut by 6 bases, the J end by 9 bases, with 20 bases between. Here the CDR3 reads CASRQPGGRASYTF. The CDR3 bases are TGTGCCAGCAGACAACCGGGGGGCCGAGCTAGCTACACCTTC.

The sample holds a few counts of this clonotype. The gene calls are TRBV20-1 and TRBJ1-1; TRBD1 aligns across 9 bases. This CDR3 contains 13 residues. Germline CDR1 is DFQATT and CDR2 is SNEGSKA (reference sequence). With 5 bases clipped from V and 5 bases from J, the junction kept 6 bases outside the gene matches. DNA for the CDR3: TGCAGTGCTCCGGGGGACAGGGAGACTGAAGCTTTCTTT. Its protein is CSAPGDRETEAFF.

A few counts support this clonotype. This chain uses TRBV30 with TRBJ2-1; D not certain. The CDR3 loop spans 12 amino acids. Germline CDR1 and CDR2: GTSNPN and SVGIG (reference sequence). Between the trimmed V and J ends, which lost 5 bases and 9 bases, there was a span of 14 bases. The CDR3 bases are TGTGCCTGGGGGAACCGGCTAGGTGAGCAGTTCTTC. Translation: CAWGNRLGEQFF.

In this sample, this clonotype turned up a few times. The genes are TRBV19 and TRBJ1-2, with 7 bases matching TRBD1. CDR3 length: 15 residues. Germline values: CDR1 LNHDA, CDR2 SQIVND (reference sequence). The V gene end was trimmed by 7 bases and the J gene end by 8 bases; junction bases not matched to a gene: 16. As DNA, the CDR3 is TGTGCCAGTAAGATGGGCCAAGGGGGCTCGGGAGGCTACACCTTC. It specifies CASKMGQGGSGGYTF.

This clonotype was picked up a small number of times. The chain joins TRBV27 to TRBJ1-6; 7 bases are shared with TRBD1. CDR1 MNHEY and CDR2 SMNVEV come from the germline V gene (reference sequence). The CDR3 contains 15 residues. V gave up 5 bases and J gave up 9 bases; unmatched junction bases: 10. This CDR3 is CASSPPTGFGSPLHF. CDR3 nucleotide sequence: TGTGCCAGCAGTCCCCCGACAGGGTTTGGTTCACCCCTCCACTTT.

The chain uses TRBV24-1 and TRBJ1-2, with D maybe TRBD1 (5 bases). The germline V gene encodes CDR1 KGHDR and CDR2 SFDVKD. The length of the CDR3 is 15 residues. The ends were cut back, 5 bases at V and 6 bases at J, with 18 bases in the middle. The DNA for the CDR3 is TGTGCCACCAGTGTGGGATTAGATGGACAAAATGGCTACACCTTC. Translated: CATSVGLDGQNGYTF.

The CDR3 sequence is CASSVTGKETQYF. CDR3 sequence (DNA): TGCGCCAGCAGCGTGACAGGGAAAGAGACCCAGTACTTC. The chain carries TRBV5-1 and TRBJ2-5, with 7 bases aligning to TRBD1. The germline CDR1 and CDR2 sequences are SGHRS and YFSETQ. This CDR3 is 13 amino acids long. Trimming cost V 4 bases and J 3 bases; bases outside gene matches: 3.

This clonotype was seen a few times. The CDR3 DNA reads as TGTGCCTGGAGCCCCCGCGCCGGCTATGGCTACACCTTC. Its translation: CAWSPRAGYGYTF. The V gene is TRBV30, the J gene TRBJ1-2; D is uncertain. Trimming shortened V by 3 bases and J by 4 bases, and 12 bases separated the two germline ends. Germline values: CDR1 GTSNPN, CDR2 SVGIG (reference sequence). CDR3 size: 13 residues.

The genes are TRBV4-3 and TRBJ2-5, with 7 bases aligning to TRBD2. Unmatched junction bases numbered 15, after V lost 0 bases and J lost 2 bases. This CDR3 has 19 amino acids. Germline CDR1 and CDR2: LGHNA and YSLEER. The CDR3 region has the DNA TGCGCCAGCAGCCAAGAATGGGAGGGTTCAATGGTGCGGCAAGAGACCCAGTACTTC. This gives the protein CASSQEWEGSMVRQETQYF.

The genes are TRBV6-1 and TRBJ2-7; D uncertain. Trimming stripped 5 bases from V and 5 bases from J, with 19 bases between. CDR1 MNHNS and CDR2 SASEGT come from the germline V gene. CDR3 length: 15 amino acids. CDR3 nucleotide sequence: TGTGCCAGCAGTCCCCCTGAGCGATTGGGCAACGAGCAGTACTTC. Translation gives CASSPPERLGNEQYF.

In its sample, this clonotype is medium-sized. The genes are TRBV6-4 and TRBJ2-3; D could derive from TRBD1 or TRBD2 (5 bases each). V was shortened by 6 bases and J by 2 bases, with 12 bases between the two germline ends. CDR1 is MRHNA and CDR2 is SNTAGT in the germline V gene. This CDR3 region has 14 residues. In nucleotides, the CDR3 is TGTGCCAGCAGCCTGGGGGATCTCACAGATACGCAGTATTTT. Its translation: CASSLGDLTDTQYF.

This clonotype came up a few times. The CDR3 DNA reads TGTGCCAGCAGTGAACGATTGGACGGCTCTGGGGCCAACGTCCTGACTTTC. This sequence encodes CASSERLDGSGANVLTF. V usage is TRBV25-1 and J usage is TRBJ2-6; no clear D. Germline-derived CDR1 and CDR2 are MGHDK and SYGVNS. The V gene lost 2 bases and the J gene lost 0 bases, with 11 bases spanning the gap. This CDR3 has 17 amino acids.

V usage is TRBV6-5 and J usage is TRBJ1-6; 8 positions agree with TRBD1. V shed 2 bases, J shed 9 bases, and the junction held 15 bases outside the gene matches. CDR1 and CDR2 (germline): MNHEY, SVGAGI. CDR3 size: 18 residues. The CDR3 loop reads CASSYASGLRGQGSPLHF. The CDR3 nucleotides are TGTGCCAGCAGTTACGCCTCCGGCCTAAGAGGACAGGGTTCACCCCTCCACTTT.

The V call is TRBV6-1, the J call TRBJ1-2, with 9 bases aligning to TRBD1. Germline CDR1 MNHNS, CDR2 SASEGT. The junction had 16 bases not matched to a gene; V was cut back by 7 bases and J by 4 bases. This CDR3 region has 17 residues. CDR3 loop: CASKASQTGGGGYGYTF. DNA of the CDR3: TGTGCCAGCAAGGCCTCGCAGACAGGGGGTGGGGGCTATGGCTACACCTTC.

This clonotype has only a few counts. The J gene is TRBJ2-7, the V gene TRBV7-9, with D hard to call. Germline values: CDR1 SEHNR, CDR2 FQNEAQ (reference sequence). CDR3 length: 15 amino acids. With 5 bases removed from V and 2 bases from J, the gap between germline ends came to 16 bases. The CDR3: CASSVGSKAAYEQYF. In nucleotides, the CDR3 is TGTGCCAGCAGCGTCGGGTCAAAGGCGGCCTACGAGCAGTACTTC.

The sample holds a few counts of this clonotype. The CDR3 DNA follows: TGCAGCGTTGGCGGGGGGGCCCTAGGGGCCGGGGAGCTGTTTTTT. Translating gives CSVGGGALGAGELFF. This sequence joins TRBV29-1 and TRBJ2-2; 9 positions agree with TRBD2. With 4 bases clipped from V and 6 bases from J, the junction kept 9 bases outside the gene matches. Germline V gene data show CDR1 as SQVTM and CDR2 as ANQGSEA. The CDR3 is made up of 15 amino acids.

This clonotype turned up a few times. V and J are TRBV20-1 and TRBJ1-2; D might be TRBD1 (6 bases). Trimming shortened V by 7 bases and J by 3 bases, and 21 bases separated the two germline ends. CDR1 and CDR2 from the germline V gene are DFQATT and SNEGSKA (reference sequence). CDR3 length equals 15 residues. The CDR3 is CSGGPGISTDYGYTF. CDR3 sequence (DNA): TGCAGTGGGGGGCCGGGGATATCGACGGACTATGGCTACACCTTC.

This chain uses TRBV15 with TRBJ2-7; D is ambiguous. Germline CDR1 reads LNHNV; CDR2 reads YYDKDF (reference sequence). The CDR3 is 11 residues long. V was clipped by 3 bases and J by 4 bases, with 4 bases between them. CDR3 amino acids: CATSSEYEQYF. In nucleotides, the CDR3 is TGTGCCACCAGCAGCGAATACGAGCAGTACTTC.

V usage is TRBV7-6 and J usage is TRBJ1-5; D not certain. With 3 bases removed from V and 4 bases from J, the gap between germline ends came to 7 bases. Germline CDR1 SGHVS, CDR2 FNYEAQ. This CDR3 is 13 amino acids long. The CDR3 protein is CASSFRENQPQHF. The CDR3 bases are TGTGCCAGCAGCTTCCGGGAAAATCAGCCCCAGCATTTT. The whole variable domain, remainder taken from reference TRBV7-6 and TRBJ1-5, is GAGVSQSPRYKVTKRGQDVALRCDPISGHVSLYWYRQALGQGPEFLTYFNYEAQQDKSGLPNDRFSAERPEGSISTLTIQRTEQRDSAMYRCASSFRENQPQHFGDGTRLSIL.

The chain has TRBV28 and TRBJ1-1, with 7 bases lining up with TRBD1. The junction had 6 bases not matched to a gene; V was cut back by 5 bases and J by 0 bases. Per germline, CDR1 MDHEN and CDR2 SYDVKM. This CDR3 is built from 15 residues. The CDR3 sequence is CASSRTGTMNTEAFF. In DNA, the CDR3 is TGTGCCAGCAGTCGGACAGGAACTATGAACACTGAAGCTTTCTTT.

The CDR3 loop reads CASSPPGPQETQYF. The CDR3 DNA is TGTGCCAGCAGTCCACCGGGACCCCAAGAGACCCAGTACTTC. The V gene is TRBV12-3 or TRBV12-4, the J gene TRBJ2-5; D is possibly TRBD1 or TRBD2 (5 bases each). Trimming pared 5 bases from V and 1 base from J, leaving 11 bases between. The CDR3 is 14 amino acids.

The V gene is TRBV28, the J gene TRBJ1-5, with a weak D call TRBD1 (6 bases). The CDR3 runs 16 residues. V was shortened by 6 bases and J by 0 bases, with 15 bases between the two germline ends. Per germline, CDR1 MDHEN and CDR2 SYDVKM. The CDR3 region is CASRVWGLYSNQPQHF. CDR3 nucleotide sequence: TGTGCCAGCAGAGTTTGGGGGCTCTATAGCAATCAGCCCCAGCATTTT.

The chain employs TRBV6-1 and TRBJ1-6; 8 nucleotides agree with TRBD1. CDR3 length: 15 residues. Germline values: CDR1 MNHNS, CDR2 SASEGT. Trimming cost V 5 bases and J 2 bases; bases outside gene matches: 2. The CDR3 DNA reads as TGTGCCAGCAGTAGACAGGGGACCTATAATTCACCCCTCCACTTT. This codes for CASSRQGTYNSPLHF.

The chain carries TRBV27 and TRBJ2-5; D may be TRBD1 (6 bases). V lost 5 bases to trimming and J lost 5 bases, with 21 bases between them. The CDR3 covers 16 residues. In germline, CDR1 is MNHEY, CDR2 SMNVEV (reference sequence). The DNA for the CDR3 is TGTGCCAGCAGTCAAACGTACAGGGCGGGCCATGAGACCCAGTACTTC. Translated, it gives CASSQTYRAGHETQYF.

This clonotype was picked up a small number of times. This rearrangement joins TRBV24-1 to TRBJ2-5; TRBD2 aligns across 10 bases. CDR1 is KGHDR, CDR2 SFDVKD, per germline. Trimming removed 6 bases from V and 6 bases from J; junction bases left unmatched: 3. This CDR3 contains 13 residues. The chain's CDR3 is CATSSGGGKTQYF. The CDR3 DNA reads TGTGCCACCAGTAGCGGGGGGGGAAAGACCCAGTACTTC.

The V call is TRBV10-1, the J call TRBJ1-6; maybe TRBD1 (5 bases). The CDR3 has 14 amino acids. V lost 3 bases, J lost 13 bases, and 16 bases lay in between. Per germline, CDR1 WNHNN and CDR2 SYGVQD (reference sequence). In DNA, the CDR3 is TGCGCCAGCAGTGACCAGGGAAGTATGTCGCCCCTCCACTTT. Amino acid sequence: CASSDQGSMSPLHF.